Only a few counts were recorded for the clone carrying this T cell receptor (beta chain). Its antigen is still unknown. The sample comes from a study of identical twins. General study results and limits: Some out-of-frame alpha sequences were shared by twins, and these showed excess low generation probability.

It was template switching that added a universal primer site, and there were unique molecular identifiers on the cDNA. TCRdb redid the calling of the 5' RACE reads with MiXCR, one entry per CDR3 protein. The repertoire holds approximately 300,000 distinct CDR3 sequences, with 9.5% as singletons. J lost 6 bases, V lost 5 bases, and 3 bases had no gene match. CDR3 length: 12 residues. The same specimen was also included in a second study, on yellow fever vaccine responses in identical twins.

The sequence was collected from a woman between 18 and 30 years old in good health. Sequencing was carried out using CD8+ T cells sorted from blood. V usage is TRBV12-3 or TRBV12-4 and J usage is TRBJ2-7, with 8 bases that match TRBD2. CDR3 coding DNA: TGTGCCAGCAGTCCAGCGGGGGCCGAGCAGTACTTC. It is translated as CASSPAGAEQYF.